This entry lists 20 T cell receptor beta chains sequenced from one sample in a study of blood T cell repertoires in COVID-19. Libraries were prepared by immunoSEQ multiplex PCR; TCRdb keeps only in-frame clonotypes and omits some of them. Here the sample spans some 300,000 clones, nearly 90% being singletons. Sequenced sample: PBMCs or T cells enriched from blood (not recorded which). Receptors originate from a woman aged 50 to 60 who had been exposed to COVID-19.

This rearrangement joins TRBV27 to TRBJ1-5; 7 bases match TRBD1. V lost 5 bases, J lost 4 bases, and 5 bases stayed unmatched. This CDR3 is built from 14 residues. Germline V CDR1 and CDR2: MNHEY, SMNVEV (reference sequence). CDR3 in amino acids: CASSLRTGNQPQHF. The CDR3 nucleotides read TGTGCCAGCAGTCTTCGGACAGGAAATCAGCCCCAGCATTTT.

J is TRBJ2-3 and V is TRBV5-1; TRBD2 aligns across 12 bases. This CDR3 region has 19 residues. The germline CDR1 and CDR2 sequences are SGHRS and YFSETQ. With 3 bases clipped from V and 0 bases from J, the junction kept 11 bases outside the gene matches. The CDR3 loop reads CASSSSGLAGGTSTDTQYF. CDR3 coding DNA: TGCGCCAGCAGCTCCTCCGGGCTAGCGGGGGGGACTAGCACAGATACGCAGTATTTT. The variable domain in full, with the rest retrieved from reference TRBV5-1 and TRBJ2-3, is KAGVTQTPRYLIKTRGQQVTLSCSPISGHRSVSWYQQTPGQGLQFLFEYFSETQRNKGNFPGRFSGRQFSNSRSEMNVSTLELGDSALYLCASSSSGLAGGTSTDTQYFGPGTRLTVL.

The chain uses TRBV6-1 and TRBJ2-7; a weak D match, TRBD1 (6 bases). Per the germline V gene, CDR1 is MNHNS and CDR2 is SASEGT. Trimming pared 0 bases from V and 0 bases from J, leaving 12 bases between. The CDR3 is 16 residues long. The CDR3 DNA reads TGTGCCAGCAGTGAAGCCCGACAGGTCAGCTCCTACGAGCAGTACTTC. Its protein product is CASSEARQVSSYEQYF.

V gene TRBV21-1 combines with J gene TRBJ2-3; the listed D gene, TRBD2, was not tested against the DNA. TRBV21-1 is a known pseudogene. The CDR3 length is 18 residues. This chain's CDR3 is CASSKAPFLVTVTDTQYF. The CDR3 bases are TGTGCCAGCAGCAAAGCGCCCTTTCTAGTGACGGTGACAGATACGCAGTATTTT.

V gene TRBV12-3 or TRBV12-4 combines with J gene TRBJ2-7, with unresolved D. V was shortened by 5 bases and J by 2 bases, with 10 bases between the two germline ends. There are 13 residues in the CDR3. Written as DNA, the CDR3 is TGTGCCAGCAGTAGGCGGCAGCCCTACGAGCAGTACTTC. This gives the protein CASSRRQPYEQYF.

The chain is built from TRBV6-1 and TRBJ2-2; D gene uncertain. The CDR3 runs to 13 residues. V was pared by 0 bases and J by 5 bases, with 4 bases between. CDR1 MNHNS and CDR2 SASEGT come from the germline V gene. The CDR3 region is CASSEARTGELFF. The CDR3, as DNA: TGTGCCAGCAGTGAAGCGCGGACCGGGGAGCTGTTTTTT.

The rearrangement uses TRBV3-1 (or the pseudogene TRBV3-2) and TRBJ2-5, with 15 bases that match TRBD2. This CDR3 region has 17 residues. CDR1 and CDR2 (germline): LGHDT, YNNKEL (reference sequence). The trim removed 3 bases at V and 7 bases at J, leaving 9 bases unmatched. This CDR3 is CASSQGLAGGSVGTQYF. The CDR3 bases are TGTGCCAGCAGCCAGGGACTAGCGGGGGGCTCGGTGGGGACCCAGTACTTC.

For this clone: Other DNA sequences in the same sample also yield this CDR3. V gene TRBV5-1 combines with J gene TRBJ1-4; 7 bases map to TRBD1. Germline V lookup: CDR1 SGHRS, CDR2 YFSETQ. The CDR3 sequence is 14 residues long. After removal of 2 bases from V and 5 bases from J, the junction contained 3 bases not matched to a gene. In DNA form, the CDR3 reads TGCGCCAGCAGCTTAGACAGGGCCAATGAAAAACTGTTTTTT. Its protein is CASSLDRANEKLFF.

The genes are TRBV4-1 and TRBJ1-5, with 11 bases matching TRBD1. The CDR3 is 16 residues long. CDR1 and CDR2 (germline): MGHRA, YSYEKL. The V segment lost 3 bases and the J segment 2 bases; nucleotides outside the gene matches: 3. The CDR3 spells CASSHGTGGRNQPQHF. The CDR3 bases are TGCGCCAGCAGCCACGGGACAGGGGGACGCAATCAGCCCCAGCATTTT.

The chain has TRBV4-1 and TRBJ1-2; 12 nucleotides match TRBD1. CDR3 length equals 19 residues. The V gene's germline CDR1 is MGHRA and CDR2 YSYEKL. Losses at the gene ends were 1 base for V and 0 bases for J; bases not matched to a gene: 9. This chain's CDR3 is CASSQATLGQGASNYGYTF. As DNA, the CDR3 is TGCGCCAGCAGCCAAGCCACGTTGGGACAGGGGGCCTCTAACTATGGCTACACCTTC.

CDR3: CASSLDGQGEETQYF. CDR3 in DNA: TGCGCCAGCAGCTTGGATGGACAGGGAGAGGAGACCCAGTACTTC. The chain links TRBV5-1 to TRBJ2-5; 8 bases are a match to TRBD1. CDR1 and CDR2 (germline): SGHRS, YFSETQ. J gave up 5 bases and V 0 bases, and 6 bases lay outside the gene matches. The CDR3 consists of 15 residues.

This clone has just one count. The gene calls are TRBV28 and TRBJ1-1; 7 bases are a match to TRBD1. This CDR3 is built from 15 residues. Germline V gene sequence: CDR1 MDHEN, CDR2 SYDVKM. Unmatched junction bases numbered 9, after V lost 4 bases and J lost 4 bases. DNA of the CDR3: TGTGCCAGCAGTTCTCACAGGGGAAGGACCACTGAAGCTTTCTTT. Translating gives CASSSHRGRTTEAFF.

V and J are TRBV5-1 and TRBJ1-6, with D maybe TRBD1 (5 bases). The CDR3 has 14 residues. The V and J ends lost 7 bases and 6 bases respectively, with 14 bases between them. Per the germline V gene, CDR1 is SGHRS and CDR2 is YFSETQ. In DNA form, the CDR3 reads TGCGCCAGCGGGGCGGAGCCTTTTAATTCACCCCTCCACTTT. This gives the protein CASGAEPFNSPLHF.

V gene TRBV4-1 combines with J gene TRBJ1-6; D is uncertain. Germline V lookup: CDR1 MGHRA, CDR2 YSYEKL. This CDR3 region has 16 residues. V lost 3 bases and J 6 bases, leaving 15 bases between the germline ends. This CDR3 reads CASSQEAGLPNSPLHF. The CDR3, as DNA: TGCGCCAGCAGCCAGGAGGCGGGCCTGCCTAATTCACCCCTCCACTTT.

The V gene is TRBV2, the J gene TRBJ1-3, with 7 bases lining up with TRBD1. This CDR3 spans 16 amino acids. Trimming cost V 2 bases and J 0 bases; bases outside gene matches: 4. CDR1 is SNHLY, CDR2 FYNNEI, per germline. The CDR3 DNA follows: TGTGCCAGCAGTGAAACAGGGGCAATCTCTGGAAACACCATATATTTT. This gives the protein CASSETGAISGNTIYF. The full variable domain, its missing parts supplied by reference TRBV2 and TRBJ1-3, is EPEVTQTPSHQVTQMGQEVILRCVPISNHLYFYWYRQILGQKVEFLVSFYNNEISEKSEIFDDQFSVERPDGSNFTLKIRSTKLEDSAMYFCASSETGAISGNTIYFGEGSWLTVV.

CDR3 sequence reads: CASALQGLGNTIYF. DNA for the CDR3: TGTGCCAGCGCGCTACAGGGGTTAGGAAACACCATATATTTT. This rearrangement joins TRBV27 to TRBJ1-3, with 7 bases identical to TRBD1. The germline CDR1 and CDR2 sequences are MNHEY and SMNVEV (reference sequence). This CDR3 has 14 amino acids. Trimming cost V 8 bases and J 4 bases; bases outside gene matches: 8.

This chain links TRBV6-5 with TRBJ1-1, with D unclear. CDR3 size: 14 residues. Per the germline V gene, CDR1 is MNHEY and CDR2 is SVGAGI. Trimming removed 0 bases from V and 2 bases from J, with 7 bases in between. The CDR3: CASSYSNSNTEAFF. The CDR3 DNA reads TGTGCCAGCAGTTACTCGAACAGTAACACTGAAGCTTTCTTT.

The chain recombines TRBV27 with TRBJ1-1, with a tentative D call TRBD1 (6 bases). The germline gives CDR1 MNHEY, CDR2 SMNVEV (reference sequence). Trimming removed 6 bases at V and 7 bases at J, with 21 bases between. The CDR3 sequence is 15 residues long. In DNA, the CDR3 is TGTGCCAGCAGCCCCTTCAGGGGCCCCCCGGGTGAAGCTTTCTTT. This encodes CASSPFRGPPGEAFF.

This chain joins TRBV5-1 and TRBJ2-4; 9 bases map to TRBD1. The CDR3 extends over 17 amino acids. Germline values: CDR1 SGHRS, CDR2 YFSETQ. Trimming cost V 3 bases and J 1 base; bases outside gene matches: 8. The CDR3 DNA follows: TGCGCCAGCAGCTCTGGGACAGGGATGAGCGCCAAAAACATTCAGTACTTC. Translation gives CASSSGTGMSAKNIQYF.

The chain carries TRBV5-1 and TRBJ2-3, with TRBD2 as a possible D gene (5 bases). Between the trimmed V and J ends, which lost 4 bases and 2 bases, there was a span of 11 bases. Germline V lookup: CDR1 SGHRS, CDR2 YFSETQ. The CDR3 runs to 14 residues. The CDR3 nucleotides read TGCGCCAGCAGCCTGGACGGACTCACAGATACGCAGTATTTT. Its protein is CASSLDGLTDTQYF.